Following are 22 T cell receptor beta chains from one sample sequenced in a study of T cells in Graves' hyperthyroidism and ophthalmopathy. It was RNA transcripts that yielded the amplified TCR beta CDR3 regions. With the HTBI primer set, the TCR CDR3 went through a first round of RT-PCR. TCRdb independently ran MiXCR on the multiplex PCR reads; one entry per CDR3 protein. The sample yields about 520,000 distinct CDR3 sequences, approximately 24% seen once. The sequenced sample consisted of blood. The receptors here all came from a woman aged 25 to 39 with Graves' ophthalmopathy.

Many counts were recorded for this clonotype. The chain links TRBV10-3 to TRBJ2-5; D is possibly TRBD2 (7 bases). CDR1 and CDR2 from the germline V gene are ENHRY and SYGVKD. This CDR3 comprises 15 residues. V was shortened by 8 bases and J by 1 base, with 17 bases between the two germline ends. CDR3 region: CAISGAGDFQETQYF. The CDR3 bases are TGTGCCATCTCGGGGGCGGGGGACTTCCAAGAGACCCAGTACTTC.

This clonotype has a single count. This chain links TRBV29-1 with TRBJ2-7; tentatively, D is TRBD1 (6 bases). V was pared by 6 bases and J by 3 bases, with 18 bases between. Germline lookup yields CDR1 SQVTM and CDR2 ANQGSEA. CDR3 length: 14 amino acids. CDR3 DNA sequence: TGCAGCGTGCACATCCCAAGGGGGAACTACGAGCAGTACTTC. Protein: CSVHIPRGNYEQYF.

The rearrangement links TRBV11-2 to TRBJ1-2; 8 positions match TRBD1. This CDR3 region has 16 residues. Germline CDR1 is SGHAT and CDR2 is FQNNGV. V shed 1 base and J 4 bases; nucleotides not matched to a gene: 8. The CDR3 coding sequence is TGTGCCAGCAGCTTAGGCGGACAGGGTATCGGCTATGGCTACACCTTC. Its protein is CASSLGGQGIGYGYTF.

This clonotype was counted once. This chain links TRBV5-1 with TRBJ1-1; the D gene is possibly TRBD1 (5 bases). Germline-derived CDR1 and CDR2 are SGHRS and YFSETQ. V was shortened by 3 bases and J by 2 bases, with 11 bases between the two germline ends. The CDR3 extends over 14 amino acids. As DNA, the CDR3 is TGCGCCAGCAGCTCAAGCCAGGGTAACACTGAAGCTTTCTTT. This encodes CASSSSQGNTEAFF.

Here the CDR3 DNA reads TGTGCCAGTGTTGAGTCGGACGGATCCTATGGCTACACCTTC. Amino acid sequence: CASVESDGSYGYTF. V is TRBV28 and J is TRBJ1-2; no clear D gene. V shed 9 bases and J shed 4 bases, with 18 bases lying between them. This CDR3 contains 14 residues. CDR1 MDHEN and CDR2 SYDVKM come from the germline V gene.

This chain connects TRBV11-1 to TRBJ2-5, with TRBD2 as a possible D gene (5 bases). V gave up 2 bases and J gave up 4 bases, with 17 bases separating them. CDR1 and CDR2 (germline): SGHAT, FQDESV (reference sequence). There are 16 residues in the CDR3. The CDR3 here is CASSLPGPNRGETQYF. The CDR3 DNA is TGTGCCAGCAGCTTACCGGGCCCTAATCGGGGAGAGACCCAGTACTTC.

This clonotype was counted a few times. Here the CDR3 reads CASSPSLEVSYEQYF. The DNA of the CDR3 is TGTGCCAGCAGCCCCAGTTTGGAGGTTTCCTACGAGCAGTACTTC. The chain combines TRBV14 with TRBJ2-7, with D maybe TRBD2 (5 bases). Trimming stripped 4 bases from V and 1 base from J, with 14 bases between. Germline loops: CDR1 SGHDN, CDR2 FVKESK. This CDR3 has 15 residues.

The chain has TRBV27 and TRBJ1-2; 7 nucleotides agree with TRBD1. The CDR3 is 14 amino acids. Germline values: CDR1 MNHEY, CDR2 SMNVEV (reference sequence). V trimming: 6 bases; J trimming: 3 bases; junction bases outside the gene matches: 7. CDR3 in DNA: TGTGCCAGCAGAAAGCCGGGGACAGACTATGGCTACACCTTC. It translates to CASRKPGTDYGYTF.

This clonotype was observed many times. The rearrangement links TRBV7-8 to TRBJ2-2, with 11 nucleotides matching TRBD2. V lost 4 bases, J lost 5 bases, and 6 bases stayed unmatched. Germline CDR1 reads SGHVS; CDR2 reads FQNEAQ. CDR3 length: 16 residues. Here the CDR3 DNA reads TGTGCCAGCAGCTCAGAGCGACTAGCGGGAACCGGGGAGCTGTTTTTT. It codes for CASSSERLAGTGELFF.

This chain uses TRBV10-1 with TRBJ2-2; D unresolved. This CDR3 contains 12 residues. CDR1 and CDR2 from the germline V gene are WNHNN and SYGVQD (reference sequence). V was trimmed by 0 bases and J by 7 bases, leaving 3 bases between them. The CDR3 DNA is TGCGCCAGCAGTGAGTCGAACGGGGAGCTGTTTTTT. It codes for CASSESNGELFF.

This clonotype was recorded many times. The chain uses TRBV7-8 and TRBJ2-5; no clear D. V was cut by 5 bases and J by 6 bases, with 7 bases left in between. Per germline, CDR1 SGHVS and CDR2 FQNEAQ. The CDR3 sequence is 11 residues long. CDR3 nucleotide sequence: TGTGCCAGCAGCCCGGGTCAGACCCAGTACTTC. Translated: CASSPGQTQYF.

This chain uses TRBV12-3 or TRBV12-4 with TRBJ1-5, with 7 bases aligning to TRBD1. Trimming removed 5 bases from V and 15 bases from J; junction bases left unmatched: 13. The CDR3 is made up of 13 amino acids. The CDR3: CASSLDRDSVLHF. The DNA of the CDR3 is TGTGCCAGCAGTCTCGACCGGGACAGCGTCTTGCATTTT.

This clonotype was recorded at least ten times. J is TRBJ1-5 and V is TRBV6-7, with 7 nucleotides matching TRBD1. TRBV6-7 is filed as an ORF, its function uncertain. V lost 6 bases to trimming and J lost 2 bases; unmatched junction nucleotides: 7. There are 15 residues in the CDR3. The CDR3 protein is CASRAQGFGNQPQHF. The CDR3 nucleotides are TGTGCCAGCAGGGCACAGGGGTTTGGCAATCAGCCCCAGCATTTT.

This clonotype appeared many times. The junction departs from the called germline gene at one end, perhaps through a read error. The chain recombines TRBV7-2 with TRBJ2-6, with 7 bases that match TRBD2. Germline V CDR1 and CDR2: SGHTA, FQGNSA. This CDR3 is 15 amino acids long. The CDR3 spells CASSRGTTGANVLTF. The CDR3 DNA sequence: TGTGCCAGCAGCAGAGGGACTACTGGAGCCAACGTCCTGACTTTC.

This clonotype was found a few times. The chain uses TRBV7-9 and TRBJ2-5, with D perhaps TRBD2 (5 bases). The ends were cut back, 4 bases at V and 5 bases at J, with 23 bases in the middle. The CDR3 has 17 residues. The germline CDR1 and CDR2 sequences are SEHNR and FQNEAQ (reference sequence). The CDR3 loop is CASSSGEGFRVPETQYF. In nucleotides, the CDR3 is TGTGCCAGCAGCTCAGGCGAGGGTTTTCGTGTTCCGGAGACCCAGTACTTC.

This chain links TRBV6-1 with TRBJ2-7, with D unresolved. The CDR3 is 11 residues long. V dropped 2 bases and J dropped 7 bases, with 6 bases sitting between them. The germline CDR1 and CDR2 sequences are MNHNS and SASEGT. This CDR3 reads CASSERGEQYF. The CDR3, as DNA: TGTGCCAGCAGTGAACGCGGAGAGCAGTACTTC.

This clonotype was recorded at least ten times. The chain links TRBV11-2 to TRBJ1-1; TRBD1 might be the D (5 bases). Germline CDR1 reads SGHAT; CDR2 reads FQNNGV. The CDR3 contains 13 residues. Deletions cut 0 bases from V and 10 bases from J, with 12 bases between. The CDR3, as DNA: TGTGCCAGCAGCTTAGATGAGTGGGGGTTAGCTTTCTTT. Translation: CASSLDEWGLAFF.

This clonotype showed up just a few times. The chain carries TRBV6-1 and TRBJ1-5, with D perhaps matching TRBD1 (5 bases). Trimming shortened V by 1 base and J by 4 bases, and 8 bases separated the two germline ends. Germline values: CDR1 MNHNS, CDR2 SASEGT. This CDR3 comprises 14 residues. This CDR3 reads CASSEGTRNQPQHF. CDR3 bases: TGTGCCAGCAGTGAAGGGACACGGAATCAGCCCCAGCATTTT.

Only a few counts were recorded for this clonotype. CDR3 nucleotides: TGTGCCAGCAGCCAAGGACTAGCGGGGGGAGAGACCCAGTACTTC. This sequence encodes CASSQGLAGGETQYF. The rearrangement links TRBV11-3 to TRBJ2-5; 14 nucleotides match TRBD2. Germline trimming cut 5 bases from V and 4 bases from J; bases unmatched to any gene: 3. The germline V gene has CDR1 SGHNT and CDR2 YENEEA. The CDR3 consists of 15 residues.

This clonotype was observed a handful of times. This sequence joins TRBV10-1 and TRBJ1-2; unclear D gene. Germline loops: CDR1 WNHNN, CDR2 SYGVQD (reference sequence). The CDR3 sequence is 13 residues long. Trimming removed 2 bases from V and 2 bases from J, with 6 bases in between. The CDR3 spells CASSELRNYGYTF. The CDR3 DNA reads TGCGCCAGCAGTGAGCTAAGAAACTATGGCTACACCTTC.

This clonotype showed up just once. The genes are TRBV2 and TRBJ1-6, with unresolved D. In germline, CDR1 is SNHLY, CDR2 FYNNEI. V lost 2 bases to trimming and J lost 7 bases, with 9 bases between them. There are 14 residues in the CDR3. CDR3 sequence reads: CASSERQRNSPLHF. CDR3 bases: TGTGCCAGCAGTGAAAGACAAAGAAATTCACCCCTCCACTTT.

V gene TRBV2 combines with J gene TRBJ2-7, with 7 positions matching TRBD1. Germline V gives CDR1 SNHLY, CDR2 FYNNEI. This CDR3 is built from 12 residues. V gave up 7 bases and J gave up 5 bases; unmatched junction bases: 5. CDR3 DNA: TGTGCCAGCAAAGACAGGGACCACGAGCAGTACTTC. Amino acids: CASKDRDHEQYF. Drawing the rest from reference TRBV2 and TRBJ2-7, the complete variable domain is EPEVTQTPSHQVTQMGQEVILRCVPISNHLYFYWYRQILGQKVEFLVSFYNNEISEKSEIFDDQFSVERPDGSNFTLKIRSTKLEDSAMYFCASKDRDHEQYFGPGTRLTVT.